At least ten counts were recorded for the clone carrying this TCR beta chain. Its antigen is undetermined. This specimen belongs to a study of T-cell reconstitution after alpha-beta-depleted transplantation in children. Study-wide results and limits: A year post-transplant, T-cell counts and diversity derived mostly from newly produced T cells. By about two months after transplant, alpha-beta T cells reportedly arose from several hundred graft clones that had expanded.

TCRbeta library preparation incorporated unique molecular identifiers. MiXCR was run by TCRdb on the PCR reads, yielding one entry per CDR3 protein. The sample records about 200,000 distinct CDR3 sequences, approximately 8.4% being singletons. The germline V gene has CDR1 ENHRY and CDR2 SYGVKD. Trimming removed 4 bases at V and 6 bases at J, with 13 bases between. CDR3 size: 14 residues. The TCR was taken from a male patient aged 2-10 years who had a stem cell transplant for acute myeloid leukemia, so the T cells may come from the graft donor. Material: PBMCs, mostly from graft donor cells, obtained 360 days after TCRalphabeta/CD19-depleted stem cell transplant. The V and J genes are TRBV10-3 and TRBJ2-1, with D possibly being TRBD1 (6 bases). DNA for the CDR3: TGTGCCATCAGTGGGTACAGGGAAGCCAATGAGCAGTTCTTC. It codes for CAISGYREANEQFF.